The rows below give T cell receptor beta chains drawn from one sample of a study of cytomegalovirus exposure and HLA in healthy donors. The assay was immunoSEQ multiplex PCR, and TCRdb's table has in-frame clones only and misses some. The data show 150,000 to 200,000 clones, around 80% seen once. Specimen: PBMCs. The receptors derive from a man aged 18-30 years in good health and CMV-seronegative. The CDR3 runs from the conserved cysteine through the conserved F or W. Fields, in order: clone size, D gene, J gene, V gene, CDR3 protein, CDR3 DNA. D genes are given only for firm matches. Some rows have no size entry. The others give once, few or many, or a class for an expanded clone.

NA TRBD1 TRBJ2-7 TRBV5-1 CASRGTGHEQYF TGCGCCAGCAGGGGGACAGGGCACGAGCAGTACTTC
NA NA TRBJ1-4 TRBV9 CASLNLWPGEKLFF TGTGCCAGTCTAAACTTATGGCCAGGTGAAAAACTGTTTTTT
NA NA TRBJ2-5 TRBV6-5 CASSYGGVQTQYF TGTGCCAGCAGTTATGGCGGGGTACAGACCCAGTACTTC
NA TRBD2 TRBJ2-7 TRBV27 CASSFKREGREQYF TGTGCCAGCAGTTTTAAGCGGGAGGGACGCGAGCAGTACTTC
NA TRBD1 TRBJ1-6 TRBV27 CASSRGGDSSSYNSPLHF TGTGCCAGCAGCCGAGGCGGGGACAGCAGCTCCTATAATTCACCCCTCCACTTT
once TRBD1 TRBJ2-1 TRBV4-3 CASSQGQGIYNEQFF TGCGCCAGCAGCCAAGGACAGGGGATATACAATGAGCAGTTCTTC
NA TRBD2 TRBJ2-1 TRBV5-1 CASSLQRGGTNEQFF TGCGCCAGCAGCTTGCAGCGGGGGGGCACGAATGAGCAGTTCTTC
NA TRBD1 TRBJ2-7 TRBV12-5 CASGFGALPGQGANEQYF TGTGCTAGTGGTTTCGGAGCCCTGCCGGGACAGGGGGCGAATGAGCAGTACTTC
NA NA TRBJ2-3 TRBV5-4 CASSLEAATDTQYF TGTGCCAGCAGCTTGGAAGCCGCCACAGATACGCAGTATTTT
NA NA TRBJ2-3 TRBV5-1 CASSLATAGGPTDTQYF TGCGCCAGCAGCTTAGCAACGGCCGGGGGGCCCACAGATACGCAGTATTTT
NA TRBD1 TRBJ1-2 TRBV10-3 CAISDDRDYGYTF TGTGCCATCAGTGACGACAGGGACTATGGCTACACCTTC
NA NA TRBJ2-7 TRBV29-1 CSAHTVKGGEQYF TGCAGCGCACATACTGTAAAAGGGGGCGAGCAGTACTTC
NA TRBD1 TRBJ1-1 TRBV25-1 CASSNTGDTEAFF TGTGCCAGCTCAAATACAGGGGACACTGAAGCTTTCTTT
NA TRBD1 TRBJ2-7 TRBV7-6 CASSPGTGGYEQYF TGTGCCAGCAGCCCCGGGACAGGGGGGTACGAGCAGTACTTC
NA NA TRBJ2-1 TRBV7-2 CASSLVVGALNEQFF TGTGCCAGCAGCTTAGTAGTAGGGGCATTAAATGAGCAGTTCTTC
NA TRBD1 TRBJ2-3 TRBV4-2 CASSQSGQGGGTDTQYF TGTGCCAGCAGCCAATCAGGACAGGGGGGGGGAACAGATACGCAGTATTTT
NA NA TRBJ2-4 TRBV7-2 CASSPSPGSIQYF TGTGCCAGCAGCCCAAGCCCCGGGAGCATTCAGTACTTC
NA TRBD1 TRBJ2-1 TRBV2 CASSERQGQKNEQFF TGTGCCAGCAGTGAGAGACAGGGGCAGAAGAATGAGCAGTTCTTC
NA NA TRBJ2-2 TRBV2 CASRAVIAGELFF TGTGCCAGCAGGGCCGTTATCGCCGGGGAGCTGTTTTTT
NA NA TRBJ2-7 TRBV14 CASSPTRGSEQYF TGTGCCAGCAGCCCGACTCGAGGATCCGAGCAGTACTTC
few NA TRBJ2-2 TRBV18 CASSPRRDSYTGELFF TGTGCCAGCTCACCGAGGCGTGACAGCTACACCGGGGAGCTGTTTTTT
NA NA TRBJ2-7 TRBV27 CASSQRGSSYEQYF TGTGCCAGCAGCCAGAGGGGGAGCTCCTACGAGCAGTACTTC
NA TRBD1 TRBJ1-4 TRBV29-1 CSVRQGANEKLFF TGCAGCGTGCGACAGGGGGCTAATGAAAAACTGTTTTTT
NA NA TRBJ2-1 TRBV7-9 CASSPNFLQFF TGTGCCAGCAGCCCTAATTTCCTCCAGTTCTTC
NA TRBD1 TRBJ2-4 TRBV4-1 CASSHPGQGPKNIQYF TGCGCCAGCAGCCATCCGGGACAGGGGCCAAAAAACATTCAGTACTTC
NA TRBD1 TRBJ1-6 TRBV5-1 CASSQRRTGKENSPLHF TGCGCCAGCAGCCAACGCCGGACAGGGAAGGAGAATTCACCCCTCCACTTT
NA TRBD1 TRBJ1-2 TRBV6-5 CASSLTGDLYGYTF TGTGCCAGCAGTCTGACAGGGGATCTCTATGGCTACACCTTC
NA TRBD1 TRBJ2-1 TRBV14 CASSPGTGYNEQFF TGTGCCAGCAGTCCCGGGACAGGTTACAATGAGCAGTTCTTC
NA NA TRBJ2-1 TRBV7-6 CASSLSIGGNEQFF TGTGCCAGCAGCTTATCGATAGGGGGCAATGAGCAGTTCTTC
NA TRBD2 TRBJ2-7 TRBV4-3 CASSQEASGGFYEQYF TGCGCCAGCAGCCAAGAAGCGAGCGGGGGGTTCTACGAGCAGTACTTC
NA NA TRBJ2-1 TRBV7-9 CASSLAGGEYNEQFF TGTGCCAGCAGCTTAGCGGGAGGAGAGTACAATGAGCAGTTCTTC
NA TRBD2 TRBJ2-7 TRBV5-4 CASSSERGGAYEQYF TGTGCCAGCAGCTCTGAGCGGGGAGGGGCCTACGAGCAGTACTTC